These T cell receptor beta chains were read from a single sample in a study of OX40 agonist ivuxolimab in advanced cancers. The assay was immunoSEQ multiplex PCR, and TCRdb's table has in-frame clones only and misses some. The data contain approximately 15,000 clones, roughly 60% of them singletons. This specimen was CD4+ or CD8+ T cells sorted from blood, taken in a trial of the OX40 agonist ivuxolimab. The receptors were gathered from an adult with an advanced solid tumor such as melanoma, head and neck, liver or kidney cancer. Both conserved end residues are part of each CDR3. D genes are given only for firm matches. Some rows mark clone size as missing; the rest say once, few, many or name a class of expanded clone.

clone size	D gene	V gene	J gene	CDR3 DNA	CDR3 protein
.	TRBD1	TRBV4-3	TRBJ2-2	TGCGCCAGCCGCATTGGGACAGGGCTGTCCGGGGAGCTGTTTTTT	CASRIGTGLSGELFF
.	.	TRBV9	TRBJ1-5	TGTGCCAGCAGCGTAGAAGGGGCGGACAATCAGCCCCAGCATTTT	CASSVEGADNQPQHF
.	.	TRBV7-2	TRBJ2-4	TGTGCCAGCAGCGATCTAGCCAAAAACATTCAGTACTTC	CASSDLAKNIQYF
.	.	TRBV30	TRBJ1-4	TGTGCCTGGAGCTGGGGCAGTCTTAATGAAAAACTGTTTTTT	CAWSWGSLNEKLFF
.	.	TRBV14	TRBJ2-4	TGTGCCAGCAGCCATATAGGGAAGGCCAAAAACATTCAGTACTTC	CASSHIGKAKNIQYF
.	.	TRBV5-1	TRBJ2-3	TGCGCCAGCAGCTTGGAGGCCCGGGCCCCCAAGGGCACAGATACGCAGTATTTT	CASSLEARAPKGTDTQYF
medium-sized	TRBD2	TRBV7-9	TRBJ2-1	TGTGCCAGCAGCGATTTAGCGGGGCTATCCTACAATGAGCAGTTCTTC	CASSDLAGLSYNEQFF
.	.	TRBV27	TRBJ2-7	TGTGCCAGCAGTTCGCGGACGGCCTACGAGCAGTACTTC	CASSSRTAYEQYF
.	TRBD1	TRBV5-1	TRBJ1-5	TGCGCCAGCAGCGTTCGGACAGGGGGGCAGCCCCAGCATTTT	CASSVRTGGQPQHF
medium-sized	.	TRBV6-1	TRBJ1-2	TGTGCCAGCAGTGAAACACGCACTTTTTTGGGGGTGGTATATGGCTACACCTTC	CASSETRTFLGVVYGYTF
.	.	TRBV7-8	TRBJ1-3	TGTGCCAGCAGCTTAACTCCAGGGTATGGAAACACCATATATTTT	CASSLTPGYGNTIYF
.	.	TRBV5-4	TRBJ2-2	TGTGCCAGCAGCTTCGGGGGCGGCTTAACCGGGGAGCTGTTTTTT	CASSFGGGLTGELFF
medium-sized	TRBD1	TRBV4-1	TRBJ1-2	TGCGCCAGCAGCCCCCCGGGACAGGGGAACTATGGCTACACCTTC	CASSPPGQGNYGYTF
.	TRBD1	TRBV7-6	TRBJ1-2	TGTGCCAGCAGCTTAGACCCAGGGGGCTATGGCTACACCTTC	CASSLDPGGYGYTF
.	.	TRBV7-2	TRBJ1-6	TGTGCCAGCAGCCGACAGTTTACGAATTCACCCCTCCACTTT	CASSRQFTNSPLHF
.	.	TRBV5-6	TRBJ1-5	TGTGCCAGCACCGACGACAGGATCCCCCCAATAAGCAATCAGCCCCAGCATTTT	CASTDDRIPPISNQPQHF
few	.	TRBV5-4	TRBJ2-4	TGTGCCAGCAGCAGGGGTGACGGCATTCAGTACTTC	CASSRGDGIQYF
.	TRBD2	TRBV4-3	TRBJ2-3	TGCGCCAGCAGCCATACAAGATGGGCGGGGGGACTCACAGATACGCAGTATTTT	CASSHTRWAGGLTDTQYF